The following is a T cell receptor (beta chain) sequence with its context. The record originates from a study of blood T cell repertoires in COVID-19. Study at large: COVID-19 samples from acute and convalescent phases originated in the United States, Italy and Spain. The analysed material was cDNA or gDNA that came from T cells, B-cell-depleted T cells, or PBMCs.

As originally analysed: Reference gene primers were amplified, and this amplification served to estimate nucleated cell counts. TCRdb's table, derived via immunoSEQ multiplex PCR, lists solely in-frame clones and lacks some. V, J and clone size were drawn from that table, and D and trimming were deduced from the DNA. The sample consists of tens of thousands of clones, roughly 89% of them appearing once. The CDR3 is made up of 13 amino acids. Germline V gives CDR1 LNHNV, CDR2 YYDKDF (reference sequence). The V end was cut by 9 bases, the J end by 6 bases, with 15 bases between. This receptor was obtained from a man between 60 and 70 years old with acute or convalescent COVID-19. Sequenced: peripheral blood. The V gene is TRBV15, the J gene TRBJ2-1; perhaps TRBD2 as D (7 bases). The CDR3 here is CATRRGGSNEQFF. For the CDR3, the DNA is TGTGCCACACGGAGGGGGGGCAGCAATGAGCAGTTCTTC. The full variable domain, rest sourced from reference TRBV15 and TRBJ2-1, is DAMVIQNPRYQVTQFGKPVTLSCSQTLNHNVMYWYQQKSSQAPKLLFHYYDKDFNNEADTPDNFQSRRPNTSFCFLDIRSPGLGDTAMYLCATRRGGSNEQFFGPGTRLTVL.